This T cell receptor beta chain was identified in a study of cytomegalovirus exposure and HLA in healthy donors. Study-level points and caveats: Sequencing depth roughly uniform across donors was assumed in presence/absence analyses. The productive fraction for most TCR beta V segments was about 87% or about 30% in an earlier analysis.

Concerning this clone itself: Antigen: not known.

The study sampled nominally healthy donors, though unrecorded immune exposures were likely. Germline CDR1 is SNHLY and CDR2 is FYNNEI. V lost 1 base and J lost 3, with 12 bases in between. There are 15 residues in the CDR3. The PCR employed 60 Vbeta primers together with 13 Jbeta primers. Under the authors' procedure: Unique TCR beta chains numbered around 80 million in a later analysis, with around 10 million shared. Assay: immunoSEQ multiplex PCR; the TCRdb copy retains only in-frame clones and omits some. That table is the source of V, J and clone size, and D and trimming were worked out from the DNA. This table has hundreds of thousands of clones, approximately 80% appearing once.

Sequenced sample: PBMCs. The clonotype was recovered from a boy younger than 10 in good health and CMV-seronegative. J is TRBJ1-2 and V is TRBV2; the D gene is possibly TRBD1 (5 bases). The CDR3 DNA is TGTGCCAGCAGTGAAGGCGGAACAGGATACTATGGCTACACCTTC. It specifies CASSEGGTGYYGYTF.